This paragraph reports one TCR beta chain. Its antigen is unidentified. The missing CDR3 end, 3 residues past where the read stops, is filled in from the germline J gene. The data were taken from a study of T cells in women clearing cervical HPV infection. Across the whole study: Case blood drawn at lesion detection; control blood after infection cleared. Case blood was drawn a median about 150 days after lesion detection. With HLA typing for only a few women, HLA confounding remains possible.

Trimming took off 4 bases at V and 0 bases at J, with 11 bases between the two ends. Looked up from germline, CDR1 is SGHRS and CDR2 is YFSETQ. This CDR3 is built from 15 residues. Repertoires were generated with immunoSEQ multiplex PCR, while TCRdb's copy carries only in-frame clones and drops some. The sample holds about 46,000 clones. Study conclusions and caveats: Associations may precede or follow infection; HPV-specific or memory T cells were not isolated.

The sequencing input was blood buffy coat. The chain joins TRBV5-1 to TRBJ2-1, with a tentative D call TRBD2 (6 bases). The origin of this receptor is a woman aged 18 to 75 with a cervical HPV16 infection that either progressed to CIN3+ or cleared (not recorded which). CDR3 bases read: TGCGCCAGCAGCAGTGGGGGGACCTCCTACAATGAG. It codes for CASSSGGTSYNE. The CDR3, in full, reads CASSSGGTSYNEQFF.